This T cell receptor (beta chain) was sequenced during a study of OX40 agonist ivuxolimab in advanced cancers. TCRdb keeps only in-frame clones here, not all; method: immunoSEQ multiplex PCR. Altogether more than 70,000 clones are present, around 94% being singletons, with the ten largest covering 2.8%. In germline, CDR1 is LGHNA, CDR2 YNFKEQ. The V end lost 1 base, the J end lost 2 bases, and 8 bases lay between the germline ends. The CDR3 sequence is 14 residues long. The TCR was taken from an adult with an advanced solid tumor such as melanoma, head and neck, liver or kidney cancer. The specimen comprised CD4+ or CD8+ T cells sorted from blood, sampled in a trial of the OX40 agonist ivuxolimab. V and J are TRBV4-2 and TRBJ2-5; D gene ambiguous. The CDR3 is CASSQVGNQETQYF. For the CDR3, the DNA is TGTGCCAGCAGCCAAGTAGGGAATCAAGAGACCCAGTACTTC.